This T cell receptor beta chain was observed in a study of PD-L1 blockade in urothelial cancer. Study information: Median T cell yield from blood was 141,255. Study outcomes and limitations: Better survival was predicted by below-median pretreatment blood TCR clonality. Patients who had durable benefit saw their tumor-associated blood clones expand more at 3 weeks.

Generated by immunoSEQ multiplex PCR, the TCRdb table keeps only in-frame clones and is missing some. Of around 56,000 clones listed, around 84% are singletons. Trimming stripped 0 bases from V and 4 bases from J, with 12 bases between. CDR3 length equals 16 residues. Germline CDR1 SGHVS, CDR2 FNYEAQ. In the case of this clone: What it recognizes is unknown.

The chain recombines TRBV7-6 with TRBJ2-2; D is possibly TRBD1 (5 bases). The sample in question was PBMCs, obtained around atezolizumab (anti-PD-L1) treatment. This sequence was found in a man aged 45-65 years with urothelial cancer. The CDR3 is CASSLAVGRTTGELFF. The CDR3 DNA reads TGTGCCAGCAGCTTAGCGGTGGGGCGGACCACCGGGGAGCTGTTTTTT.